The entry below describes one TCR beta chain. This record belongs to a study of blood T cell repertoires in COVID-19. From germline, CDR1 is LGHDT and CDR2 YNNKEL (reference sequence). CDR3 length: 14 amino acids. J was trimmed by 5 bases and V by 5 bases; bases with no gene match: 3. How the authors handled the data: Amplification with reference gene primers provided the estimates of nucleated cell counts. Using immunoSEQ multiplex PCR, the repertoire was profiled, and TCRdb retains in-frame clones only, with some absent. V and J calls and clone size are copied from that table; D and trimming were computed from the DNA. The sample yields under 250,000 clones, about four fifths seen once.

This TCR derives from a woman aged 35 to 49 with COVID-19, enrolled during active disease. Sequencing used peripheral blood. The V call is TRBV3-1 (or the pseudogene TRBV3-2), the J call TRBJ2-4, with TRBD2 matching 10 bases. The DNA for the CDR3 is TGTGCCAGCAGCGGAGGACTAGCGGAAAACATTCAGTACTTC. It yields the protein CASSGGLAENIQYF.